Below, 28 T cell receptor beta chains from the same sample are listed, as sequenced in a study of radiotherapy plus CTLA-4 blockade in lung cancer. Repertoires were generated with immunoSEQ multiplex PCR, while TCRdb's copy carries only in-frame clones and drops some. Of about 68,000 clones listed, less than 80% were seen once; the top ten hold roughly a tenth. This specimen was peripheral blood, taken from a patient treated with radiotherapy plus ipilimumab. The receptors come from a human donor with non-small cell lung cancer who had a complete response to radiotherapy plus ipilimumab.

V usage is TRBV5-6 and J usage is TRBJ2-5, with D hard to call. V was trimmed by 2 bases and J by 4 bases, leaving 9 bases between them. Germline V gene sequence: CDR1 SGHDT, CDR2 YYEEEE. This CDR3 contains 13 residues. CDR3 sequence (DNA): TGTGCCAGCAGCTTATCACGGCGAGAGACCCAGTACTTC. The encoded protein is CASSLSRRETQYF. Using reference TRBV5-6 and TRBJ2-5 for the parts outside the CDR3, the full variable domain is DAGVTQSPTHLIKTRGQQVTLRCSPKSGHDTVSWYQQALGQGPQFIFQYYEEEERQRGNFPDRFSGHQFPNYSSELNVNALLLGDSALYLCASSLSRRETQYFGPGTRLLVL.

The chain joins TRBV7-2 to TRBJ1-3; D unresolved. This CDR3 is 17 amino acids long. Germline V lookup: CDR1 SGHTA, CDR2 FQGNSA. V shed 5 bases and J shed 0 bases, with 17 bases lying between them. CDR3 bases: TGTGCCAGCAGCCAAAGGAGGGCTCCCAGCTCTGGAAACACCATATATTTT. The encoded protein is CASSQRRAPSSGNTIYF.

The chain employs TRBV6-5 and TRBJ2-2, with D possibly being TRBD1 (6 bases). The CDR3 spans 12 residues. V gave up 6 bases and J gave up 6 bases, with 8 bases separating them. Germline values: CDR1 MNHEY, CDR2 SVGAGI. CDR3 bases: TGTGCCAGCAGCCGACAGGCCGGGGAGCTGTTTTTT. Translation: CASSRQAGELFF.

This rearrangement joins TRBV5-4 to TRBJ1-2; D gene uncertain. The germline CDR1 and CDR2 sequences are SGHNT and YYREEE (reference sequence). This CDR3 is 13 amino acids long. Trimming took 0 bases from V and 0 from J, leaving 3 bases between them. The CDR3: CASSLETNYGYTF. Here the CDR3 DNA reads TGTGCCAGCAGCTTGGAAACTAACTATGGCTACACCTTC. The full variable domain, completed using reference TRBV5-4 and TRBJ1-2, is ETGVTQSPTHLIKTRGQQVTLRCSSQSGHNTVSWYQQALGQGPQFIFQYYREEENGRGNFPPRFSGLQFPNYSSELNVNALELDDSALYLCASSLETNYGYTFGSGTRLTVV.

This clone was seen a few times. The chain is built from TRBV18 and TRBJ1-1, with 8 bases lining up with TRBD1. CDR3 size: 14 residues. The junction had 4 bases not matched to a gene; V was cut back by 4 bases and J by 3 bases. Germline CDR1 is KGHSH and CDR2 is LQKENI. The CDR3: CASSLGQGDTEAFF. CDR3 sequence (DNA): TGTGCCAGCTCACTCGGACAGGGCGACACTGAAGCTTTCTTT.

This chain connects TRBV5-4 to TRBJ1-1; no reliable D call. The CDR3 is made up of 14 amino acids. CDR1 is SGHNT, CDR2 YYREEE, per germline (reference sequence). V was trimmed by 0 bases and J by 1 base, leaving 7 bases between them. DNA for the CDR3: TGTGCCAGCAGCTTGGCCCTACAGAACACTGAAGCTTTCTTT. Translated: CASSLALQNTEAFF.

This chain links TRBV11-2 with TRBJ2-1; 9 bases align to TRBD1. The CDR3 is made up of 15 amino acids. Germline CDR1 is SGHAT and CDR2 is FQNNGV. Losses at the gene ends were 1 base for V and 4 bases for J; bases not matched to a gene: 2. Written as DNA, the CDR3 is TGTGCCAGCAGCTTAGGACAGGGGGTTTACAATGAGCAGTTCTTC. It yields the protein CASSLGQGVYNEQFF.

The chain is built from TRBV19 and TRBJ1-2, with a tentative D call TRBD1 (6 bases). The germline V gene encodes CDR1 LNHDA and CDR2 SQIVND (reference sequence). The V gene lost 5 bases and the J gene lost 7 bases, with 20 bases spanning the gap. This CDR3 contains 15 residues. In nucleotides, the CDR3 is TGTGCCAGTAGTCTAGGACAGAACGGGAGGGGTGGCTACACCTTC. It translates to CASSLGQNGRGGYTF.

V usage is TRBV18 and J usage is TRBJ2-2, with D tentatively TRBD1 (5 bases). The V end lost 1 base, the J end lost 5 bases, and 14 bases lay between the germline ends. CDR1 is KGHSH, CDR2 LQKENI, per germline. The CDR3 totals 16 residues. The CDR3, as DNA: TGTGCCAGCTCACCACGGGCGCAGGGTGATACCGGGGAGCTGTTTTTT. Residues: CASSPRAQGDTGELFF.

This chain uses TRBV9 with TRBJ2-5; D call uncertain. Trimming removed 0 bases from V and 1 base from J, with 10 bases in between. This CDR3 contains 15 residues. Germline CDR1 SGDLS, CDR2 YYNGEE. The chain's CDR3 is CASSVEAYTQETQYF. Here the CDR3 DNA reads TGTGCCAGCAGCGTAGAGGCGTACACCCAAGAGACCCAGTACTTC.

V is TRBV4-1 and J is TRBJ2-3; 12 bases fit TRBD2. This CDR3 is built from 18 residues. J lost 2 bases, V lost 0 bases, and 6 bases had no gene match. Germline V gene lookup returns CDR1 MGHRA and CDR2 YSYEKL. CDR3 coding DNA: TGCGCCAGCAGCCAAGACACGGCTAGCGGGAGGGTCACAGATACGCAGTATTTT. Translated: CASSQDTASGRVTDTQYF.

This clone has only a few counts. The chain is built from TRBV19 and TRBJ1-2; no definite D call. V lost 6 bases and J lost 7, with 9 bases in between. CDR1 LNHDA and CDR2 SQIVND come from the germline V gene (reference sequence). This CDR3 contains 11 residues. CDR3 sequence (DNA): TGTGCCAGTAGACGGGTCGGTGGCTACACCTTC. Translating it yields CASRRVGGYTF.

The chain joins TRBV9 to TRBJ2-1; D may correspond to TRBD1 or TRBD2 (5 bases each). The CDR3 runs to 14 residues. Trimming shortened V by 0 bases and J by 9 bases, and 13 bases separated the two germline ends. From germline, CDR1 is SGDLS and CDR2 YYNGEE. For the CDR3, the DNA is TGTGCCAGCAGCGTAGAGGGCATGAGGGGTGAGCAGTTCTTC. It specifies CASSVEGMRGEQFF. Combining the CDR3 with reference TRBV9 and TRBJ2-1 gives the whole variable domain DSGVTQTPKHLITATGQRVTLRCSPRSGDLSVYWYQQSLDQGLQFLIQYYNGEERAKGNILERFSAQQFPDLHSELNLSSLELGDSALYFCASSVEGMRGEQFFGPGTRLTVL.

This clone has just one count. V is TRBV7-2 and J is TRBJ1-5, with a weak D call TRBD1 (5 bases). Germline-derived CDR1 and CDR2 are SGHTA and FQGNSA. V was trimmed by 5 bases and J by 5 bases, leaving 10 bases between them. This CDR3 has 13 residues. This CDR3 is CASSPWGDQPQHF. For the CDR3, the DNA is TGTGCCAGCAGCCCTTGGGGGGATCAGCCCCAGCATTTT. Combining the CDR3 with reference TRBV7-2 and TRBJ1-5 gives the whole variable domain GAGVSQSPSNKVTEKGKDVELRCDPISGHTALYWYRQSLGQGLEFLIYFQGNSAPDKSGLPSDRFSAERTGGSVSTLTIQRTQQEDSAVYLCASSPWGDQPQHFGDGTRLSIL.

This clone is a singleton in its sample. V and J are TRBV5-1 and TRBJ1-2, with D perhaps matching TRBD1 (5 bases). This CDR3 has 16 residues. Germline CDR1 and CDR2: SGHRS and YFSETQ. The V gene lost 2 bases and the J gene lost 2 bases, with 16 bases spanning the gap. In nucleotides, the CDR3 is TGCGCCAGCAGCTTTACAGGAGAAGGGGCGAACTATGGCTACACCTTC. It yields the protein CASSFTGEGANYGYTF.

V gene TRBV4-3 combines with J gene TRBJ2-2; D unclear. V shed 4 bases and J shed 4 bases, with 13 bases lying between them. Germline V gives CDR1 LGHNA, CDR2 YSLEER. The CDR3 is 15 amino acids. CDR3 DNA: TGCGCCAGCAGCCCTACCCTGGCAGGCACCGGGGAGCTGTTTTTT. Amino acids: CASSPTLAGTGELFF.

The chain combines TRBV6-1 with TRBJ1-1, with a tentative D call TRBD1 (5 bases). Germline V gene data show CDR1 as MNHNS and CDR2 as SASEGT. Trimming stripped 6 bases from V and 11 bases from J, with 16 bases between. The CDR3 spans 12 residues. CDR3 residues: CASRPGGVGAFF. CDR3 DNA: TGTGCCAGCAGGCCTGGGGGGGTAGGTGCTTTCTTT.

This clone was detected a few times. The chain joins TRBV5-1 to TRBJ1-4; 8 bases align to TRBD1. Germline CDR1 reads SGHRS; CDR2 reads YFSETQ. This CDR3 contains 14 residues. With 5 bases clipped from V and 8 bases from J, the junction kept 8 bases outside the gene matches. The CDR3 here is CASRPGTGGEKLFF. The CDR3 DNA is TGCGCCAGCAGACCCGGGACAGGAGGGGAAAAACTGTTTTTT.

V gene TRBV15 combines with J gene TRBJ1-3; 8 bases line up with TRBD1. Germline V gene lookup returns CDR1 LNHNV and CDR2 YYDKDF (reference sequence). The CDR3 length is 14 residues. The junction had 4 bases not matched to a gene; V was cut back by 5 bases and J by 4 bases. The CDR3 nucleotides read TGTGCCACCAGCTTGACAGGGGTCGGAAACACCATATATTTT. The encoded protein is CATSLTGVGNTIYF.

The rearrangement links TRBV2 to TRBJ2-3; D is unresolved. The V end lost 6 bases, the J end lost 0 bases, and 7 bases lay between the germline ends. From germline, CDR1 is SNHLY and CDR2 FYNNEI. This CDR3 has 13 residues. CDR3 region: CASSGFSTDTQYF. CDR3 DNA: TGTGCCAGCAGCGGGTTCAGCACAGATACGCAGTATTTT.

This clone has just one count. This chain joins TRBV28 and TRBJ1-5, with 7 bases that match TRBD1. There are 17 residues in the CDR3. Germline values: CDR1 MDHEN, CDR2 SYDVKM. The V and J ends lost 6 bases and 0 bases, in that order; junction bases with no gene match: 11. The CDR3 nucleotides read TGTGCCAGCAGGCGACCGACGGGACAGACTAGCAATCAGCCCCAGCATTTT. Encoded protein: CASRRPTGQTSNQPQHF.

This chain joins TRBV19 and TRBJ1-4, with TRBD1 matching over 7 bases. The CDR3 runs to 13 residues. Germline V CDR1 and CDR2: LNHDA, SQIVND (reference sequence). The trim removed 4 bases at V and 5 bases at J, leaving 1 base unmatched. The CDR3 DNA sequence: TGTGCCAGTAGTAAGGGGGCAAATGAAAAACTGTTTTTT. Its protein product is CASSKGANEKLFF.

The chain employs TRBV16 and TRBJ1-3; 7 bases agree with TRBD1. With V trimmed by 4 bases and J by 5 bases, 11 bases remained unmatched. Germline V gene lookup returns CDR1 KGHSY and CDR2 FQNENV. The CDR3 runs 16 residues. The CDR3 loop is CASSLTHRGSRNTIYF. For the CDR3, the DNA is TGTGCCAGCAGCCTTACCCACAGGGGCAGCAGAAACACCATATATTTT.

The chain uses TRBV9 and TRBJ2-1; TRBD1 might be the D (6 bases). The germline V and J ends were trimmed by 3 bases and 6 bases, with 16 bases remaining between them. The CDR3 is 15 residues long. The V gene's germline CDR1 is SGDLS and CDR2 YYNGEE. CDR3 in amino acids: CASSANRDPSNEQFF. DNA for the CDR3: TGTGCCAGCAGCGCAAACAGGGATCCGTCCAATGAGCAGTTCTTC.

This clone was seen a single time. The chain carries TRBV25-1 and TRBJ1-2, with D perhaps TRBD1 (5 bases). This CDR3 is 14 amino acids long. Trimming left V 0 bases short and J 2 bases short, with 7 bases between. Germline values: CDR1 MGHDK, CDR2 SYGVNS. CDR3 nucleotide sequence: TGTGCCAGCAGTGAATATGACAGAAACTATGGCTACACCTTC. Translation: CASSEYDRNYGYTF.

DNA of the CDR3: TGTGCCAGCAACCGGGGACAGATTATGAACACTGAAGCTTTCTTT. This encodes CASNRGQIMNTEAFF. The rearrangement joins TRBV14 to TRBJ1-1; 7 bases fit TRBD1. This CDR3 contains 15 residues. Trimming cost V 7 bases and J 0 bases; bases outside gene matches: 8. Germline CDR1 reads SGHDN; CDR2 reads FVKESK.

This clone was seen only a few times. This chain links TRBV5-1 with TRBJ2-1; 7 bases line up with TRBD2. Germline loops: CDR1 SGHRS, CDR2 YFSETQ. J was trimmed by 8 bases and V by 3 bases; bases with no gene match: 8. CDR3 length equals 14 residues. The CDR3, as DNA: TGCGCCAGCAGCTCGCTGACTAGCAGCGATGAGCAGTTCTTC. Amino acids: CASSSLTSSDEQFF.

V and J are TRBV21-1 and TRBJ2-7; the table's TRBD2 call for D was not verified on the DNA. TRBV21-1 has pseudogene status. The CDR3 is 16 residues long. CDR3 loop: CASSKLGSGSSYEQYV. CDR3 sequence (DNA): TGTGCCAGCAGCAAACTCGGTAGCGGGAGCTCCTACGAGCAGTACGTC.